The T cell receptor (beta chain) under discussion was sequenced for a study of shared clonotypes between healthy human individuals. Findings of the study overall: It was expected that sequencing depth would affect clonotype sharing among donors. Across several donors, naive CD4 shared around 5%, naive CD8 approximately 3.5%, memory CD4 less than 2.5%, memory CD8 0.35% to 0.5%.

All participating donors were Caucasian adults from Nashville, Tennessee. Splitting the CD4+ cells yielded a CD45RA+ naive subset and a CD45RA-negative memory subset. Sequencing used immunoSEQ multiplex PCR; TCRdb keeps in-frame clones, though not all of them. This table has about 1.1 million clones, 70% to 80% appearing once. Remarks on this clone: Its matching antigen is unknown.

Losses at the gene ends were 6 bases for V and 5 bases for J; bases not matched to a gene: 6. The germline V gene encodes CDR1 MNHNY and CDR2 SVGAGI (reference sequence). CDR3 size: 15 residues. The receptor comes from a man aged 18 to 29 in good health. Some clones in this sample may be carry-over from other donors' samples. Sequencing was done on a sample of memory CD4+ T cells from PBMCs. Stated subset: CD45RA-negative fraction. V gene TRBV6-6 combines with J gene TRBJ2-7; 14 nucleotides align to TRBD2. This CDR3 is CASRQTSGRAHEQYF. CDR3 sequence (DNA): TGTGCCAGCAGACAGACTAGCGGGAGGGCCCACGAGCAGTACTTC.